Listed here is a single T cell receptor (beta chain). V gave up 4 bases and J gave up 4 bases; unmatched junction bases: 7. CDR1 and CDR2 (germline): SGHRS, YFSETQ. The CDR3 spans 14 residues. Assay used: immunoSEQ multiplex PCR; TCRdb lists only in-frame clones, some missing. The repertoire holds around 190,000 clones, with approximately 86% as singletons. This specimen belongs to a study of cytomegalovirus exposure and HLA in healthy donors. The source material was PBMCs. The rearrangement links TRBV5-1 to TRBJ2-7; 8 nucleotides align to TRBD1. The clonotype was recovered from a young man in good health and CMV-seropositive. The CDR3 DNA reads TGCGCCAGCAGCCGCCTCGACAGGGGATACGAGCAGTACTTC. Translated, it gives CASSRLDRGYEQYF. Drawing the rest from reference TRBV5-1 and TRBJ2-7, the complete variable domain is KAGVTQTPRYLIKTRGQQVTLSCSPISGHRSVSWYQQTPGQGLQFLFEYFSETQRNKGNFPGRFSGRQFSNSRSEMNVSTLELGDSALYLCASSRLDRGYEQYFGPGTRLTVT.